One and the same sample provided the 23 T cell receptor beta chains below, sequenced in a study of T cell changes during pregnancy in multiple sclerosis. Sequencing used immunoSEQ multiplex PCR; TCRdb keeps in-frame clones, though not all of them. The sample carries approximately 120,000 clones, 90% to 98% recorded once. The input for sequencing was peripheral blood, taken after pregnancy. Receptors originate from a female donor with multiple sclerosis, enrolled in a pregnancy study.

This clone is a singleton in its sample. The rearrangement uses TRBV19 and TRBJ2-1; D perhaps matches TRBD2 (6 bases). This CDR3 has 16 amino acids. CDR1 is LNHDA, CDR2 SQIVND, per germline (reference sequence). V shed 2 bases and J shed 3 bases, with 14 bases lying between them. CDR3 nucleotide sequence: TGTGCCAGTAGTATACGGGCTAGCGTGCGCTACAATGAGCAGTTCTTC. As protein: CASSIRASVRYNEQFF.

The CDR3 here is CASSRDSQETQYF. CDR3 nucleotide sequence: TGTGCCAGCTCACGGGACAGTCAAGAGACCCAGTACTTC. The genes are TRBV18 and TRBJ2-5; 7 bases agree with TRBD1. The CDR3 consists of 13 residues. CDR1 KGHSH and CDR2 LQKENI come from the germline V gene. Unmatched junction bases numbered 1, after V lost 4 bases and J lost 2 bases.

J is TRBJ1-2 and V is TRBV7-2; the match to TRBD1 covers 7 bases. Germline V gives CDR1 SGHTA, CDR2 FQGNSA. There are 13 residues in the CDR3. V was clipped by 5 bases and J by 8 bases; unmatched bases: 8. CDR3 in amino acids: CASSLKGARGYTF. In DNA form, the CDR3 reads TGTGCCAGCAGCCTAAAGGGGGCGCGGGGCTACACCTTC.

J is TRBJ2-7 and V is TRBV5-4; TRBD2 matches 11 bases. The V gene end was trimmed by 3 bases and the J gene end by 0 bases; junction bases not matched to a gene: 2. The CDR3 has 15 residues. The V gene's germline CDR1 is SGHNT and CDR2 YYREEE (reference sequence). The CDR3: CASSSGLAGSYEQYF. In DNA, the CDR3 is TGTGCCAGCAGCTCCGGACTAGCGGGCTCCTACGAGCAGTACTTC.

The V call is TRBV19, the J call TRBJ2-5; tentatively, D is TRBD2 (6 bases). Trimming took 6 bases from V and 5 from J, leaving 16 bases between them. CDR3 length: 14 amino acids. Looked up from germline, CDR1 is LNHDA and CDR2 is SQIVND (reference sequence). CDR3 DNA sequence: TGTGCCAGTAGAAAAGAGGGGCTAGCGGAGACCCAGTACTTC. Amino acids: CASRKEGLAETQYF.

The count of this clone is one. The genes are TRBV27 and TRBJ1-1; a weak D match, TRBD1 (5 bases). With 8 bases removed from V and 7 bases from J, the gap between germline ends came to 11 bases. In germline, CDR1 is MNHEY, CDR2 SMNVEV (reference sequence). There are 11 residues in the CDR3. The CDR3 DNA follows: TGTGCCAGCTCCGGGGGGGGTGAAGCTTTCTTT. Residues: CASSGGGEAFF.

This sequence joins TRBV25-1 and TRBJ2-1; TRBD1 matches at 9 bases. Germline V gene lookup returns CDR1 MGHDK and CDR2 SYGVNS. There are 18 residues in the CDR3. Trimming cost V 1 base and J 7 bases; bases outside gene matches: 14. Written as DNA, the CDR3 is TGTGCCAGCAGTGAATTCCGGGGGCCCGGGACAGGGCTAAATGAGCAGTTCTTC. Translated: CASSEFRGPGTGLNEQFF.

As concerns this clone: The sample contains more than one DNA sequence encoding this CDR3. The genes are TRBV28 and TRBJ2-7; D ambiguous. Germline V CDR1 and CDR2: MDHEN, SYDVKM. This CDR3 contains 11 residues. V lost 2 bases, J lost 7 bases, and 6 bases lay in between. CDR3 loop: CASSLAYEQYF. The CDR3 region has the DNA TGTGCCAGCAGTTTAGCGTATGAGCAGTACTTC. Full variable domain (remainder filled in from reference TRBV28 and TRBJ2-7): DVKVTQSSRYLVKRTGEKVFLECVQDMDHENMFWYRQDPGLGLRLIYFSYDVKMKEKGDIPEGYSVSREKKERFSLILESASTNQTSMYLCASSLAYEQYFGPGTRLTVT.

The V gene is TRBV28, the J gene TRBJ2-5, with D possibly matching TRBD2 (6 bases). V shed 6 bases and J shed 7 bases, with 18 bases lying between them. Germline CDR1 and CDR2: MDHEN and SYDVKM. The CDR3 runs 14 residues. CDR3 coding DNA: TGTGCCAGCAGACCTACTAGGGGAGGCGGGACCCAGTACTTC. Protein sequence: CASRPTRGGGTQYF.

This clone appeared once. DNA for the CDR3: TGTGCCAGTAGTCGGGTAGCGGCAGCTGGGGGGGAGCTGTTTTTT. It codes for CASSRVAAAGGELFF. The V gene is TRBV19, the J gene TRBJ2-2; a possible D gene is TRBD2 (6 bases). This CDR3 is 15 amino acids long. V was shortened by 5 bases and J by 8 bases, with 18 bases between the two germline ends. Germline-derived CDR1 and CDR2 are LNHDA and SQIVND (reference sequence).

V usage is TRBV28 and J usage is TRBJ2-1; TRBD1 matches at 7 bases. Looked up from germline, CDR1 is MDHEN and CDR2 is SYDVKM. The ends lost 4 bases at V and 5 bases at J; junction bases unmatched: 2. CDR3 length: 13 residues. CDR3 sequence reads: CASSSQGDNEQFF. The CDR3 DNA is TGTGCCAGCAGTTCCCAGGGGGACAATGAGCAGTTCTTC.

This clone has more than one count but fewer than ten. V and J are TRBV7-9 and TRBJ2-3, with 12 bases aligning to TRBD2. There are 15 residues in the CDR3. From germline, CDR1 is SEHNR and CDR2 FQNEAQ (reference sequence). Trimming took 2 bases from V and 12 from J; bases not matched to a gene: 9. CDR3 nucleotide sequence: TGTGCCAGCAGCTTAATCGGGACTAGCGGGCCCCCCCAGTATTTT. As protein: CASSLIGTSGPPQYF.

This clone was seen a single time. The rearrangement links TRBV7-9 to TRBJ1-2; no clear D. The CDR3 contains 15 residues. Germline V lookup: CDR1 SEHNR, CDR2 FQNEAQ (reference sequence). Deletions cut 5 bases from V and 4 bases from J, with 17 bases between. Here the CDR3 reads CASSRTIDGIYGYTF. The DNA for the CDR3 is TGTGCCAGCAGCCGTACTATAGACGGGATCTATGGCTACACCTTC.

This sequence joins TRBV30 and TRBJ2-2; D remains unclear. Trimming pared 0 bases from V and 7 bases from J, leaving 6 bases between. This CDR3 has 12 amino acids. Germline assignment: CDR1 GTSNPN and CDR2 SVGIG (reference sequence). The CDR3 coding sequence is TGTGCCTGGAGTGTAGATAGCGGGGAGCTGTTTTTT. This translates into CAWSVDSGELFF.

The V call is TRBV7-6, the J call TRBJ2-1; 10 nucleotides agree with TRBD2. CDR3 length: 22 amino acids. J gave up 6 bases and V 3 bases, and 26 bases lay outside the gene matches. The germline gives CDR1 SGHVS, CDR2 FNYEAQ. Here the CDR3 DNA reads TGTGCCAGCAGCTTCTACCCGACAGGGAGGAACCCCGGGACTAGCGATCTCAATGAGCAGTTCTTC. Translation: CASSFYPTGRNPGTSDLNEQFF. Using reference TRBV7-6 and TRBJ2-1 for the parts outside the CDR3, the full variable domain is GAGVSQSPRYKVTKRGQDVALRCDPISGHVSLYWYRQALGQGPEFLTYFNYEAQQDKSGLPNDRFSAERPEGSISTLTIQRTEQRDSAMYRCASSFYPTGRNPGTSDLNEQFFGPGTRLTVL.

The chain employs TRBV5-1 and TRBJ2-7; 8 bases align to TRBD2. The CDR3 covers 14 residues. With V trimmed by 4 bases and J by 2 bases, 5 bases remained unmatched. CDR1 and CDR2 from the germline V gene are SGHRS and YFSETQ. CDR3 amino acids: CASSVSGEAYEQYF. The DNA for the CDR3 is TGCGCCAGCAGCGTTAGCGGGGAAGCCTACGAGCAGTACTTC. The complete variable domain, with remaining parts taken from reference TRBV5-1 and TRBJ2-7, reads KAGVTQTPRYLIKTRGQQVTLSCSPISGHRSVSWYQQTPGQGLQFLFEYFSETQRNKGNFPGRFSGRQFSNSRSEMNVSTLELGDSALYLCASSVSGEAYEQYFGPGTRLTVT.

The CDR3, as DNA: TGTGCCAGCCAGGCTATTTTTCAAGATACGCAGTATTTT. Protein product: CASQAIFQDTQYF. J is TRBJ2-3 and V is TRBV5-4; D remains unclear. The V end lost 7 bases, the J end lost 5 bases, and 14 bases lay between the germline ends. Germline lookup yields CDR1 SGHNT and CDR2 YYREEE (reference sequence). The CDR3 sequence is 13 residues long.

The V call is TRBV27, the J call TRBJ1-5; the match to TRBD1 covers 7 bases. CDR1 is MNHEY, CDR2 SMNVEV, per germline (reference sequence). This CDR3 is built from 16 residues. V shed 4 bases and J 5 bases; nucleotides not matched to a gene: 11. CDR3 sequence (DNA): TGTGCCAGCAGTTCCCTTACAGGGGTAGGATATCAGCCCCAGCATTTT. This translates into CASSSLTGVGYQPQHF.

The rearrangement links TRBV28 to TRBJ2-7, with a tentative D call TRBD2 (6 bases). In germline, CDR1 is MDHEN, CDR2 SYDVKM. V was clipped by 6 bases and J by 3 bases, with 24 bases between them. This CDR3 spans 17 amino acids. CDR3 nucleotide sequence: TGTGCCAGCAGGCCGTCGAGGTCGGGAGTAATGAACTACGAGCAGTACTTC. It specifies CASRPSRSGVMNYEQYF.

This clone was found once. This chain joins TRBV28 and TRBJ1-5; no reliable D call. Trimming cost V 8 bases and J 1 base, with 3 bases left between them. From germline, CDR1 is MDHEN and CDR2 SYDVKM. This CDR3 has 11 amino acids. CDR3: CASASNQPQHF. The CDR3 bases are TGTGCCAGCGCGAGCAATCAGCCCCAGCATTTT.

V and J are TRBV5-6 and TRBJ2-3; 10 nucleotides line up with TRBD1. Germline V gives CDR1 SGHDT, CDR2 YYEEEE. Unmatched junction bases numbered 6, after V lost 1 base and J lost 4 bases. The CDR3 spans 16 residues. The CDR3 nucleotides read TGTGCCAGCAGCTTGAGGGACAGGGGTTGGGCAGATACGCAGTATTTT. It specifies CASSLRDRGWADTQYF.

CDR3 DNA sequence: TGTGCCAGCAGTGCCCGGGACAGTGACAATCAGCCCCAGCATTTT. It specifies CASSARDSDNQPQHF. This rearrangement joins TRBV25-1 to TRBJ1-5, with 7 nucleotides matching TRBD1. The J segment lost 3 bases and the V segment lost 4 bases, leaving 6 bases of the junction unmatched. The germline CDR1 and CDR2 sequences are MGHDK and SYGVNS. The CDR3 runs 15 residues. Together with reference TRBV25-1 and TRBJ1-5, the CDR3 gives the full variable domain: EADIYQTPRYLVIGTGKKITLECSQTMGHDKMYWYQQDPGMELHLIHYSYGVNSTEKGDLSSESTVSRIRTEHFPLTLESARPSHTSQYLCASSARDSDNQPQHFGDGTRLSIL.

V gene TRBV30 combines with J gene TRBJ1-5, with 8 bases matching TRBD1. V was clipped by 6 bases and J by 5 bases; unmatched bases: 6. The CDR3 extends over 13 amino acids. The germline V gene has CDR1 GTSNPN and CDR2 SVGIG (reference sequence). The CDR3 is CACDRGSHQPQHF. The CDR3 DNA reads as TGTGCCTGCGACAGGGGTTCCCATCAGCCCCAGCATTTT. Supplemented by reference TRBV30 and TRBJ1-5, the full variable domain reads SQTIHQWPATLVQPVGSPLSLECTVEGTSNPNLYWYRQAAGRGLQLLFYSVGIGQISSEVPQNLSASRPQDRQFILSSKKLLLSDSGFYLCACDRGSHQPQHFGDGTRLSIL.